This T cell receptor beta chain appears in the sequencing data of a study of shared clonotypes between healthy human individuals. On sorted subsets, replicate PCRs used approximately 200 ng DNA, or 27,000 or so T cell genomes. Sequencing used immunoSEQ multiplex PCR; TCRdb keeps in-frame clones, though not all of them. The table records 2 million to 2.5 million clones, 85% to 95% of them present only once. About this clone itself: Its antigen is unidentified.

Findings and caveats of the study: Only blood samples were collected, and tissue repertoires likely differ. Non-shared clonotypes were found to have lower generation probabilities than the clonotypes that were shared by all four of the sorted-subset donors.

The source material was naive CD4+ T cells from PBMCs. Indicated subset: CD45RA+ positively selected. The TCR sequence derives from a man between 18 and 35 years old in good health. Some clones in this sample may be carry-over from other donors' samples.

As DNA, the CDR3 is TGTGCCAGCAAAAACGGGGGGTTCTACGAGCAGTACTTC. Protein sequence: CASKNGGFYEQYF. The chain carries TRBV28 and TRBJ2-7; 7 bases are a match to TRBD2. With V trimmed by 7 bases and J by 3 bases, 6 bases remained unmatched. The CDR3 has 13 amino acids. Germline CDR1 is MDHEN and CDR2 is SYDVKM.